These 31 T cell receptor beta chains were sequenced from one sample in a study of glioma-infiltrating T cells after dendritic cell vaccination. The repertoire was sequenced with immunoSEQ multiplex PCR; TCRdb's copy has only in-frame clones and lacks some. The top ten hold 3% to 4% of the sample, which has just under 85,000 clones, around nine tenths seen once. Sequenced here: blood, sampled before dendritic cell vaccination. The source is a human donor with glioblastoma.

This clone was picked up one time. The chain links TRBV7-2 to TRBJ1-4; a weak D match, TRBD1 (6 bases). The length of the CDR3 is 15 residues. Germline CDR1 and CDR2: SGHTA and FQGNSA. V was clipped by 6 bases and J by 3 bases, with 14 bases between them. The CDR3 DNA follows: TGTGCCAGCAGTACTACAGGGTACCCTAATGAAAAACTGTTTTTT. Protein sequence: CASSTTGYPNEKLFF. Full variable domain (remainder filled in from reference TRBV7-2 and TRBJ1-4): GAGVSQSPSNKVTEKGKDVELRCDPISGHTALYWYRQSLGQGLEFLIYFQGNSAPDKSGLPSDRFSAERTGGSVSTLTIQRTQQEDSAVYLCASSTTGYPNEKLFFGSGTQLSVL.

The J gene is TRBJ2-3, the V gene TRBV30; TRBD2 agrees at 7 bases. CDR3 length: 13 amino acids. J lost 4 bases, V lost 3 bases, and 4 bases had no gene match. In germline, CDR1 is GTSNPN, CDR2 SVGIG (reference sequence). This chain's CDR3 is CAWRASGSDTQYF. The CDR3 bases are TGTGCCTGGAGGGCTAGCGGATCAGATACGCAGTATTTT.

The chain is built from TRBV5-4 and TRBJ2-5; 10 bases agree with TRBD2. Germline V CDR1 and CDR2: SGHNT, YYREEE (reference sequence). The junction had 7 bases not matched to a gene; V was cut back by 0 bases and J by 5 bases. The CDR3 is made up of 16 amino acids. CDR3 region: CASSLGGSGGYETQYF. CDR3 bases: TGTGCCAGCAGCTTGGGCGGTAGCGGGGGGTACGAGACCCAGTACTTC. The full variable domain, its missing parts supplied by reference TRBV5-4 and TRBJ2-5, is ETGVTQSPTHLIKTRGQQVTLRCSSQSGHNTVSWYQQALGQGPQFIFQYYREEENGRGNFPPRFSGLQFPNYSSELNVNALELDDSALYLCASSLGGSGGYETQYFGPGTRLLVL.

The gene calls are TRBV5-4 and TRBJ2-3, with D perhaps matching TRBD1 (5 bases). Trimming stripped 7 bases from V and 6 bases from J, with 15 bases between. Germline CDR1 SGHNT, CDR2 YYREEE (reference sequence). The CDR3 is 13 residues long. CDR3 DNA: TGTGCCAGCGCAAAGGGGTGGGCGGATACGCAGTATTTT. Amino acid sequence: CASAKGWADTQYF.

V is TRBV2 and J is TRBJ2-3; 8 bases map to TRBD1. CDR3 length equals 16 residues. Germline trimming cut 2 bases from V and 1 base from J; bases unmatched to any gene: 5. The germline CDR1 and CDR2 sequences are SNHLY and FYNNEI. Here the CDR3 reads CASSERMTGGTDTQYF. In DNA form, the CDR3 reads TGTGCCAGCAGTGAAAGGATGACAGGGGGCACAGATACGCAGTATTTT. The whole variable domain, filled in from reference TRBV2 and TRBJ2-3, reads EPEVTQTPSHQVTQMGQEVILRCVPISNHLYFYWYRQILGQKVEFLVSFYNNEISEKSEIFDDQFSVERPDGSNFTLKIRSTKLEDSAMYFCASSERMTGGTDTQYFGPGTRLTVL.

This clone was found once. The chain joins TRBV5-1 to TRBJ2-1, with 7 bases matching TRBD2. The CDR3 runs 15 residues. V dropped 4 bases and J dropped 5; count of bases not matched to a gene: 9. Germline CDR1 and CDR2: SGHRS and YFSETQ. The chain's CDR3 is CASSPGGRAHNEQFF. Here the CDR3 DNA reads TGCGCCAGCAGCCCCGGAGGGAGGGCCCACAATGAGCAGTTCTTC.

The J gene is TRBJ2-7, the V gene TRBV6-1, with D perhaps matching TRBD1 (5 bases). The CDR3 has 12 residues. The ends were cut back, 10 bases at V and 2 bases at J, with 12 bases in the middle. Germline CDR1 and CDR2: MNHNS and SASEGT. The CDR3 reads CATDQGTYEQYF. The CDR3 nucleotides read TGTGCCACCGACCAGGGAACCTACGAGCAGTACTTC.

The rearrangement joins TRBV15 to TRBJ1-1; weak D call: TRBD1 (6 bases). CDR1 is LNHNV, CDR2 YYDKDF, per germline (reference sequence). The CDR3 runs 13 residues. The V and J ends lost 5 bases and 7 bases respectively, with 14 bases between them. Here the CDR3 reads CATSPRTAVEAFF. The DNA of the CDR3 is TGTGCCACCAGCCCTAGGACAGCCGTTGAAGCTTTCTTT.

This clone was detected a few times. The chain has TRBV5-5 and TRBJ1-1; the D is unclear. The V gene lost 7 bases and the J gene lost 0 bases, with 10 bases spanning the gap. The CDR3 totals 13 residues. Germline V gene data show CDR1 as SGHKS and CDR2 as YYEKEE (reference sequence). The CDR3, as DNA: TGTGCCAGCGTACTCCGGGTGAACACTGAAGCTTTCTTT. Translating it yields CASVLRVNTEAFF.

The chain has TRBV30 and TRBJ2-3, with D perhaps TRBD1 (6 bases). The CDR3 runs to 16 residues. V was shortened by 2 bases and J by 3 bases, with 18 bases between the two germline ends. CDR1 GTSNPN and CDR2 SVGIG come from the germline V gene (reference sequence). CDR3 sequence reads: CAWSLPQGKGTDTQYF. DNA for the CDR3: TGTGCCTGGAGTTTGCCTCAGGGGAAGGGGACAGATACGCAGTATTTT.

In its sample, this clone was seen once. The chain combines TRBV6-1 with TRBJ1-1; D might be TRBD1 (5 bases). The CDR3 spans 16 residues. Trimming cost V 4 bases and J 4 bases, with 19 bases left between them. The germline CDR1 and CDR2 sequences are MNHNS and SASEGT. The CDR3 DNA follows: TGTGCCAGCAGTGCCCTGCGGGGGAGGTTGAGCACTGAAGCTTTCTTT. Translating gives CASSALRGRLSTEAFF.

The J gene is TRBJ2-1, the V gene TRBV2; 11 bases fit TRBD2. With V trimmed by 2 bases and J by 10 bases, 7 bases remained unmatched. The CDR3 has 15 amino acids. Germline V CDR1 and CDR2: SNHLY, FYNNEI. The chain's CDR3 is CASSELAGGPGEQFF. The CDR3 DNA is TGTGCCAGCAGTGAACTAGCGGGAGGCCCTGGGGAGCAGTTCTTC.

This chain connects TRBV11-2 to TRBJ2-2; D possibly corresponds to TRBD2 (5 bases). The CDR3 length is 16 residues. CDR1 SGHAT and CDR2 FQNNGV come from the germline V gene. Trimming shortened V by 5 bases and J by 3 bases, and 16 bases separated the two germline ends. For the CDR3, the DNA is TGTGCCAGCAGCCTATGGTTAGCGACTTACACCGGGGAGCTGTTTTTT. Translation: CASSLWLATYTGELFF.

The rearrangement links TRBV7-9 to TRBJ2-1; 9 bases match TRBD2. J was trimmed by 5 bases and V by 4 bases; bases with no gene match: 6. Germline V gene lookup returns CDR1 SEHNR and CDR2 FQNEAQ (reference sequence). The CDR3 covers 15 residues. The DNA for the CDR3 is TGTGCCAGCAGCTATAGCGGGAGATTTGACAATGAGCAGTTCTTC. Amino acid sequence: CASSYSGRFDNEQFF.

Here the CDR3 DNA reads TGTGCCAGCAGTGAGTCGGCCAGGTACGACTATGGCTACACCTTC. Translated: CASSESARYDYGYTF. The chain recombines TRBV2 with TRBJ1-2; unclear D gene. The V end lost 3 bases, the J end lost 3 bases, and 14 bases lay between the germline ends. The CDR3 contains 15 residues. Per the germline V gene, CDR1 is SNHLY and CDR2 is FYNNEI.

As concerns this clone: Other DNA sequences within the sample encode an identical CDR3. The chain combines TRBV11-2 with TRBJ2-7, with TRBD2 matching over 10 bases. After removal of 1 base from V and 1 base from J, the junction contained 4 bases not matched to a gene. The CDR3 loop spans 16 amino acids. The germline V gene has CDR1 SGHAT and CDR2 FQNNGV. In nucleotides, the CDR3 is TGTGCCAGCAGCTTAGGCCCTAGCGGGGGTTCCTACGAGCAGTACTTC. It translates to CASSLGPSGGSYEQYF.

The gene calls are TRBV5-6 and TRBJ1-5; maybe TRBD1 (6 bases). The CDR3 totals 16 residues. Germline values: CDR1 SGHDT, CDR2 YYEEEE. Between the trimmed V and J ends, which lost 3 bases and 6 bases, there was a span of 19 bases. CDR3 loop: CASSSPEGGAGQPQHF. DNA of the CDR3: TGTGCCAGCAGCTCCCCCGAGGGGGGGGCAGGTCAGCCCCAGCATTTT.

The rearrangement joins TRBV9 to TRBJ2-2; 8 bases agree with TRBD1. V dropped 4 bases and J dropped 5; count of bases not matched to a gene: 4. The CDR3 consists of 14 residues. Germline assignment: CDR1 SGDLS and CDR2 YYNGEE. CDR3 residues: CASSPRDRTGELFF. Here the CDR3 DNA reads TGTGCCAGCAGCCCCCGGGACAGGACCGGGGAGCTGTTTTTT. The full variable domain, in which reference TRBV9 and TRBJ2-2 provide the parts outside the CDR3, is DSGVTQTPKHLITATGQRVTLRCSPRSGDLSVYWYQQSLDQGLQFLIQYYNGEERAKGNILERFSAQQFPDLHSELNLSSLELGDSALYFCASSPRDRTGELFFGEGSRLTVL.

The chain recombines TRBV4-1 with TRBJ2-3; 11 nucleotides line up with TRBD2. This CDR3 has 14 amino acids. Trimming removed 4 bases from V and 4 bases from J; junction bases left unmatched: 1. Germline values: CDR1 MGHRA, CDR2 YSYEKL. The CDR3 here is CASSLAGGADTQYF. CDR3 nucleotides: TGCGCCAGCAGCCTAGCGGGGGGGGCAGATACGCAGTATTTT.

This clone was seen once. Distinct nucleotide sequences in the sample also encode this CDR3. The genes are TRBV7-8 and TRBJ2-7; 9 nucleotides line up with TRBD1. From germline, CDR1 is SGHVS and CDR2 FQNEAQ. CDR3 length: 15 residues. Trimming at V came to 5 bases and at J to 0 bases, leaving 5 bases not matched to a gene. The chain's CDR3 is CASSPGTGSSYEQYF. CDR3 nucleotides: TGTGCCAGCAGCCCCGGGACAGGGAGCTCCTACGAGCAGTACTTC.

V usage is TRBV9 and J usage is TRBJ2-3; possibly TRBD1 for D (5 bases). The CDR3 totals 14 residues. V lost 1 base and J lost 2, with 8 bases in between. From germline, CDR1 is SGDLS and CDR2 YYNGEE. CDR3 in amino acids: CASSVTGDTDTQYF. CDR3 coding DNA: TGTGCCAGCAGCGTAACAGGCGACACAGATACGCAGTATTTT. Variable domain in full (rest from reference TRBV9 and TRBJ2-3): DSGVTQTPKHLITATGQRVTLRCSPRSGDLSVYWYQQSLDQGLQFLIQYYNGEERAKGNILERFSAQQFPDLHSELNLSSLELGDSALYFCASSVTGDTDTQYFGPGTRLTVL.

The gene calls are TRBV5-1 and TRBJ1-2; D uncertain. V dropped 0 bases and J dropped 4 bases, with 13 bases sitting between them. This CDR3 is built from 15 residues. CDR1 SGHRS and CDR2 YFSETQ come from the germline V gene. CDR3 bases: TGCGCCAGCAGCTTGGAGGCGGCGCGAGGCTATGGCTACACCTTC. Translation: CASSLEAARGYGYTF.

CDR3 protein: CASSSLAGGTYNEQFF. CDR3 nucleotides: TGTGCCAGCAGCTCTCTAGCGGGAGGCACCTACAATGAGCAGTTCTTC. V is TRBV5-4 and J is TRBJ2-1; TRBD2 agrees at 11 bases. Unmatched junction bases numbered 4, after V lost 3 bases and J lost 2 bases. The CDR3 has 16 amino acids. Germline V CDR1 and CDR2: SGHNT, YYREEE (reference sequence).

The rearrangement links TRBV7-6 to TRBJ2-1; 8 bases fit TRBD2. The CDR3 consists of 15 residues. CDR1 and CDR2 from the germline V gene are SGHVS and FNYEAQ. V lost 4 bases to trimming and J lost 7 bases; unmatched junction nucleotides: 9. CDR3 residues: CASSSGGGPRNEQFF. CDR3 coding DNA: TGTGCCAGCAGCTCCGGGGGGGGCCCGAGAAATGAGCAGTTCTTC.

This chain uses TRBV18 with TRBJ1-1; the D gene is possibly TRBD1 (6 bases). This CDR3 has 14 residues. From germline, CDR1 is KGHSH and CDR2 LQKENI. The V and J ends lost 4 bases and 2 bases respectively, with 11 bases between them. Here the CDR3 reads CASSRTGTNTEAFF. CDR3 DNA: TGTGCCAGCTCACGAACCGGGACAAACACTGAAGCTTTCTTT.

CDR3 in amino acids: CASSIHRGPEAFF. CDR3 DNA sequence: TGTGCCAGTAGTATACACAGGGGGCCTGAAGCTTTCTTT. The chain is built from TRBV19 and TRBJ1-1, with 9 nucleotides matching TRBD1. Germline V lookup: CDR1 LNHDA, CDR2 SQIVND (reference sequence). The ends lost 2 bases at V and 6 bases at J; junction bases unmatched: 1. The CDR3 covers 13 residues.

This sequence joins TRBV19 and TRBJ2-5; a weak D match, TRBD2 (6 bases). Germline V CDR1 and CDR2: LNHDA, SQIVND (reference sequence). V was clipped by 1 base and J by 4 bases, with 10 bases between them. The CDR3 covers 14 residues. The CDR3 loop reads CASSIGRAGETQYF. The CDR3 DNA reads TGTGCCAGTAGTATAGGACGAGCGGGAGAGACCCAGTACTTC. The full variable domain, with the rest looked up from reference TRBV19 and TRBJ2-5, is DGGITQSPKYLFRKEGQNVTLSCEQNLNHDAMYWYRQDPGQGLRLIYYSQIVNDFQKGDIAEGYSVSREKKESFPLTVTSAQKNPTAFYLCASSIGRAGETQYFGPGTRLLVL.

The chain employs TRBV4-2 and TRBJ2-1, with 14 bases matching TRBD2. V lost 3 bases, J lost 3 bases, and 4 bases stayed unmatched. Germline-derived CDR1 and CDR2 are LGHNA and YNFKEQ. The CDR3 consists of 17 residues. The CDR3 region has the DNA TGTGCCAGCAGCCAGGGACTAGCGGGAGCGGGCTACAATGAGCAGTTCTTC. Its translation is CASSQGLAGAGYNEQFF.

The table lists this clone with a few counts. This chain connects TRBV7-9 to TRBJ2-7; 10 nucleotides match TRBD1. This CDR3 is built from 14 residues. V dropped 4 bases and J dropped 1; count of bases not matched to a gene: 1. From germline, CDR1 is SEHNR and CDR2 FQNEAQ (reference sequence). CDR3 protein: CASSSGQGSYEQYF. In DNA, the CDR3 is TGTGCCAGCAGCTCGGGACAGGGGTCCTACGAGCAGTACTTC.

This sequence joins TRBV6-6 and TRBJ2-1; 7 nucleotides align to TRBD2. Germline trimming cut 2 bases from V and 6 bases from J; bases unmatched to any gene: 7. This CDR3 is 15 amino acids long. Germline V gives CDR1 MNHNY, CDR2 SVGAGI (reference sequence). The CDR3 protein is CASSYTSGAGNEQFF. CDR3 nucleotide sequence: TGTGCCAGCAGTTACACGAGCGGGGCCGGCAATGAGCAGTTCTTC.

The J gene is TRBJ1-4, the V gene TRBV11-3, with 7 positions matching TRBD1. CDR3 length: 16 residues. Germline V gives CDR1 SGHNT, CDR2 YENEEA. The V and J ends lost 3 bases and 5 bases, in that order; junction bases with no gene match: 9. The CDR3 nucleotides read TGTGCCAGCAGCTTCCCCCCAGGGGGGTCAAATGAAAAACTGTTTTTT. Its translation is CASSFPPGGSNEKLFF.